This TCR beta chain comes out of a study of identical twins. This clonotype was found a few times. Its target is unknown. Overall study findings and caveats: Twin-shared out-of-frame alpha sequences showed excess low generation probability. The models systematically underestimated how much out-of-frame TCR alpha was shared in monozygotic twins. The study found weaker excess twin sharing in beta out-of-frame sequences.

From the 5' RACE reads, TCRdb called clonotypes with MiXCR, one entry per CDR3 protein. The sample contains approximately 210,000 distinct CDR3 sequences, around 15% of which appear only once. The same sample was also studied in work on T cells expressing NK-cell markers. In that study: Topping the CD3+CD56-NKG2C+ fraction as well were these clonotypes, in several donors.

This receptor was taken from a woman younger than 30 in good health. The specimen sequenced was CD8+ T cells sorted from blood.

CDR3 residues: CASSYVRGKTQYF. For the CDR3, the DNA is TGTGCCAGCAGCTATGTAAGGGGGAAGACCCAGTACTTC. This chain uses TRBV7-9 with TRBJ2-5; the D gene is possibly TRBD1 (6 bases). There are 13 residues in the CDR3. V lost 4 bases and J lost 6, with 12 bases in between. From germline, CDR1 is SEHNR and CDR2 FQNEAQ (reference sequence).